This TCR beta chain was captured by sequencing in a study of T cells in localized non-small cell lung cancer. Study results and limitations: Elevated circulating T cell density in blood was associated with longer overall survival. Clonality peaked in uninvolved adjacent lung rather than tumor.

About this clone: Its antigen is unidentified.

Sequencing was performed with immunoSEQ multiplex PCR; in TCRdb, only in-frame clones are kept and a portion is missing. The data show some 20,000 clones, roughly nine tenths seen once. This CDR3 comprises 14 residues. With 6 bases clipped from V and 6 bases from J, the junction kept 7 bases outside the gene matches. CDR1 is MNHEY and CDR2 is SVGAGI in the germline V gene. The clonotype was recovered from a woman aged 35 to 75 with stage I lung adenocarcinoma. This chain joins TRBV6-5 and TRBJ1-4; 7 nucleotides agree with TRBD1. Sequencing was performed on peripheral blood, taken before any cancer treatment. As DNA, the CDR3 is TGTGCCAGCAGGGGGGACAGAGAGCATGAAAAACTGTTTTTT. Protein: CASRGDREHEKLFF.